This T cell receptor beta chain was sequenced in a study of blood T cell repertoires in COVID-19. The protocol was immunoSEQ multiplex PCR, while the TCRdb copy is restricted to in-frame clones and leaves out a portion. This sample has about 90,000 clones, with about 87% found just once. This clone was found once. The origin of this receptor is a human donor in a cohort sampled during active COVID-19. The sample taken for sequencing was peripheral blood.

The CDR3 sequence is CASSEMRVWETQYF. The CDR3 DNA follows: TGTGCCAGCAGTGAAATGCGGGTGTGGGAGACCCAGTACTTC. This chain links TRBV2 with TRBJ2-5, with D perhaps TRBD2 (5 bases). CDR1 and CDR2 from the germline V gene are SNHLY and FYNNEI. Between the trimmed V and J ends, which lost 2 bases and 5 bases, there was a span of 12 bases. This CDR3 region has 14 residues. Full variable domain (remainder filled in from reference TRBV2 and TRBJ2-5): EPEVTQTPSHQVTQMGQEVILRCVPISNHLYFYWYRQILGQKVEFLVSFYNNEISEKSEIFDDQFSVERPDGSNFTLKIRSTKLEDSAMYFCASSEMRVWETQYFGPGTRLLVL.